The next 8 T cell receptor beta chains were all read from a single sample in a study of blood T cell repertoires in COVID-19. TCRdb's table, derived via immunoSEQ multiplex PCR, lists solely in-frame clones and lacks some. The sample carries 100,000 or so clones, roughly 80% recorded once. Sequenced: peripheral blood. These receptors came from a man in his sixties or seventies with active or convalescent COVID-19.

The V gene is TRBV27, the J gene TRBJ1-5; 11 bases map to TRBD1. Germline V gene sequence: CDR1 MNHEY, CDR2 SMNVEV (reference sequence). J gave up 7 bases and V 3 bases, and 2 bases lay outside the gene matches. The CDR3 length is 14 residues. CDR3 amino acids: CASSFGTGGQPQHF. As DNA, the CDR3 is TGTGCCAGCAGTTTCGGGACAGGGGGGCAGCCCCAGCATTTT.

This clone was detected only once. The chain combines TRBV5-1 with TRBJ2-5, with 11 bases aligning to TRBD2. The ends lost 4 bases at V and 2 bases at J; junction bases unmatched: 7. CDR1 SGHRS and CDR2 YFSETQ come from the germline V gene. The CDR3 spans 16 residues. CDR3 loop: CASSRTSGGLQETQYF. Here the CDR3 DNA reads TGCGCCAGCAGCCGTACTAGCGGGGGCCTACAAGAGACCCAGTACTTC.

The table lists this clone with a few counts. The rearrangement joins TRBV7-2 to TRBJ1-3; possible D gene TRBD1, 6 bases. There are 15 residues in the CDR3. CDR1 SGHTA and CDR2 FQGNSA come from the germline V gene. Trimming removed 0 bases at V and 7 bases at J, with 13 bases between. The CDR3 sequence is CASSLAARGYNTIYF. CDR3 bases: TGTGCCAGCAGCTTAGCGGCCAGGGGTTACAACACCATATATTTT. The full variable domain, in which reference TRBV7-2 and TRBJ1-3 provide the parts outside the CDR3, is GAGVSQSPSNKVTEKGKDVELRCDPISGHTALYWYRQSLGQGLEFLIYFQGNSAPDKSGLPSDRFSAERTGGSVSTLTIQRTQQEDSAVYLCASSLAARGYNTIYFGEGSWLTVV.

The rearrangement links TRBV9 to TRBJ1-5; 9 nucleotides align to TRBD1. The V and J ends lost 2 bases and 6 bases, in that order; junction bases with no gene match: 3. Germline V lookup: CDR1 SGDLS, CDR2 YYNGEE. This CDR3 is 14 amino acids long. As DNA, the CDR3 is TGTGCCAGCAGCGTCGGGACAGGGAGTCAGCCCCAGCATTTT. Its translation is CASSVGTGSQPQHF.

The chain joins TRBV10-1 to TRBJ1-1; D not certain. Germline V gene lookup returns CDR1 WNHNN and CDR2 SYGVQD (reference sequence). This CDR3 is 13 amino acids long. Trimming pared 5 bases from V and 0 bases from J, leaving 7 bases between. CDR3 in DNA: TGCGCCAGCAGTCCAGATATGAACACTGAAGCTTTCTTT. This codes for CASSPDMNTEAFF.

The chain uses TRBV6-5 and TRBJ2-5; possible D gene TRBD2, 6 bases. V was trimmed by 0 bases and J by 1 base, leaving 12 bases between them. From germline, CDR1 is MNHEY and CDR2 SVGAGI. The CDR3 contains 16 residues. This CDR3 reads CASSYSRGTAQETQYF. CDR3 in DNA: TGTGCCAGCAGTTACTCGCGCGGGACCGCCCAAGAGACCCAGTACTTC.

This clone was counted a few times. This chain links TRBV25-1 with TRBJ2-2, with TRBD2 identical over 7 bases. This CDR3 comprises 15 residues. CDR1 is MGHDK, CDR2 SYGVNS, per germline. V dropped 6 bases and J dropped 6; count of bases not matched to a gene: 10. CDR3 region: CASRGSEGRAGELFF. The CDR3 DNA sequence: TGTGCCAGCAGGGGATCCGAGGGGAGGGCCGGGGAGCTGTTTTTT.

The genes are TRBV28 and TRBJ1-1; D uncertain. This CDR3 has 11 amino acids. V lost 2 bases, J lost 6 bases, and 4 bases lay in between. Germline CDR1 reads MDHEN; CDR2 reads SYDVKM. This CDR3 reads CASSLISEAFF. The CDR3 DNA reads TGTGCCAGCAGTTTAATCTCTGAAGCTTTCTTT.